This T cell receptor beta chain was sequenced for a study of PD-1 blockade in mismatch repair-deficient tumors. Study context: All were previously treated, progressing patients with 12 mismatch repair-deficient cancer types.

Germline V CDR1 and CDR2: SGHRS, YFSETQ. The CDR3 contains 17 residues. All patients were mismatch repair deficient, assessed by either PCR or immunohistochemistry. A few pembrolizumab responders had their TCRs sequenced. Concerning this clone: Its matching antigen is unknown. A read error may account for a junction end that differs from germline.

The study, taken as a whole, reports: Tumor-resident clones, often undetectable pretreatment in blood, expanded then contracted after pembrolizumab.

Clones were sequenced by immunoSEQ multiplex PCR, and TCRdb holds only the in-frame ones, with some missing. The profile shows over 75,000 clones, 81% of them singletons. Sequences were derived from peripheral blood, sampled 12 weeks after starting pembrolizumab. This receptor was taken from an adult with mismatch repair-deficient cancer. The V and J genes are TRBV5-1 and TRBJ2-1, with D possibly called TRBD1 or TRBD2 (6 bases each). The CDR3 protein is CASSLATRGASSNEQFF. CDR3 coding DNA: TGCGCCAGCAGCTTGGCCACAAGGGGGGCATCCTCCAATGAGCAGTTCTTC.